This TCR beta chain is from a study of cytomegalovirus exposure and HLA in healthy donors. Study-level background: An earlier analysis identified 120 million or so unique TCR beta sequences in about 200 million T cells.

Regarding this clone: Its antigen is unidentified.

The CDR3 contains 17 residues. The trim removed 5 bases at V and 5 bases at J, leaving 13 bases unmatched. Germline CDR1 is SGHVS and CDR2 is FNYEAQ. The primer mix had 60 Vbeta and 13 Jbeta primers. Methods used by the authors: An analysis performed later counted about 80 million unique TCR beta chains (roughly 11 million of them shared). Produced via immunoSEQ multiplex PCR; TCRdb's table is partial and in-frame only. V and J calls and clone size are as listed in that table; D and trimming were resolved from the DNA. The profile shows 100,000 to 150,000 clones, about 80% of them singletons. Study conclusions and caveats: Researchers reported in a later analysis that common viral pathogens appeared linked to several top clusters.

The rearrangement links TRBV7-6 to TRBJ2-2, with TRBD2 identical over 8 bases. The sequence came from a man aged 30 to 39 in good health and CMV-seropositive. The material sequenced was PBMCs. The CDR3 nucleotides are TGTGCCAGCAGCCCAGTGCCGGGAGGGGCGAGGACCGGGGAGCTGTTTTTT. It is translated as CASSPVPGGARTGELFF. The whole variable domain, filled in from reference TRBV7-6 and TRBJ2-2, reads GAGVSQSPRYKVTKRGQDVALRCDPISGHVSLYWYRQALGQGPEFLTYFNYEAQQDKSGLPNDRFSAERPEGSISTLTIQRTEQRDSAMYRCASSPVPGGARTGELFFGEGSRLTVL.